This TCR beta chain came from a study of beta chain features in type 1 diabetes. Findings of the study overall: PCR, the amplification step, might favor shorter templates, equally in patients and controls. A greater similarity of naive, central memory and Treg TCRB repertoires was seen among patients than among healthy donors. Whether TCRB rearrangement is influenced by HLA type was left unresolved in this analysis. Type 1 diabetes patients had fewer VDJ junction insertions and more deletions.

This clone has a handful of counts. As yet, its antigen is unknown. CDR1 and CDR2 (germline): SGDLS, YYNGEE. The V end lost 4 bases, the J end lost 0 bases, and 23 bases lay between the germline ends. The CDR3 sequence is 19 residues long. The isolated RNA, all of it, was reverse transcribed, so expressed TCRB transcripts were what got sequenced. This table comes from immunoSEQ multiplex PCR, and its TCRdb copy is limited to in-frame clones, with some not included. This table has 330,000 or so clones, around 15% appearing once. This receptor was obtained from a man aged 25 to 45 in good health. The V gene is TRBV9, the J gene TRBJ1-3; no definite D call. Sequencing was carried out using central memory CD4+ T cells from blood. CDR3 protein: CASSSAPRGWGSSGNTIYF. The CDR3 DNA is TGTGCCAGCAGCTCAGCCCCACGCGGTTGGGGAAGCTCTGGAAACACCATATATTTT.